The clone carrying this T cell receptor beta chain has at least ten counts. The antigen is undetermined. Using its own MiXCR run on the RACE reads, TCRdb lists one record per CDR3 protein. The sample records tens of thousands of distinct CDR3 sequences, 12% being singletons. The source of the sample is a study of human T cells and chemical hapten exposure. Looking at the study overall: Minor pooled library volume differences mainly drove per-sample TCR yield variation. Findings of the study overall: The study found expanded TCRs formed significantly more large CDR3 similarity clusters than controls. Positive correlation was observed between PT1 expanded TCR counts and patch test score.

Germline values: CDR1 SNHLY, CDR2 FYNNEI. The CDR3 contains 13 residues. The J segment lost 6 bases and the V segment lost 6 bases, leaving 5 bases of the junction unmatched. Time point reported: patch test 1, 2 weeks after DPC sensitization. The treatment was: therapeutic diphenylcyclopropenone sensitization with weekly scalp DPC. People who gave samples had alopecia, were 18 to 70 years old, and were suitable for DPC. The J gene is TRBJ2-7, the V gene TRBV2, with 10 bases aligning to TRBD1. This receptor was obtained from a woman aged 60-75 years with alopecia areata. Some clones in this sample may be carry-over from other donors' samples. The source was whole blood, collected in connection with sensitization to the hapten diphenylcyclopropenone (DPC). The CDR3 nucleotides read TGTGCCAGCAGAACCAGGACAGGGGGCGAGCAGTACTTC. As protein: CASRTRTGGEQYF.